The 21 T cell receptor beta chains below were found in one sample sequenced in a study of blood T cell repertoires in COVID-19. Sequencing used immunoSEQ multiplex PCR; TCRdb keeps in-frame clones, though not all of them. This table holds 300,000 to 400,000 clones, about 90% found once. The material sequenced was PBMCs or T cells enriched from blood (not recorded which). These TCRs come from a woman in her twenties or thirties who had recovered from COVID-19.

This chain's CDR3 is CASSLEGGRRNTEAFF. CDR3 DNA sequence: TGCGCCAGCAGCTTGGAGGGGGGGCGTAGGAACACTGAAGCTTTCTTT. This chain uses TRBV5-1 with TRBJ1-1, with D possibly matching TRBD1 (6 bases). The CDR3 has 16 residues. CDR1 SGHRS and CDR2 YFSETQ come from the germline V gene. Trimming cost V 0 bases and J 1 base, with 13 bases left between them.

The chain links TRBV15 to TRBJ2-7; D is unresolved. Looked up from germline, CDR1 is LNHNV and CDR2 is YYDKDF (reference sequence). CDR3 length: 12 amino acids. V dropped 4 bases and J dropped 5 bases, with 9 bases sitting between them. In DNA form, the CDR3 reads TGTGCCACCAGCAACAGTCCGGACGAGCAGTACTTC. Translation: CATSNSPDEQYF.

The chain couples TRBV6-1 to TRBJ2-5; 10 nucleotides align to TRBD1. Per the germline V gene, CDR1 is MNHNS and CDR2 is SASEGT. This CDR3 region has 16 residues. The ends lost 2 bases at V and 4 bases at J; junction bases unmatched: 7. The CDR3 DNA follows: TGTGCCAGCAGTGAATGGTTGTGGACAGGGGGAGAGACCCAGTACTTC. Protein sequence: CASSEWLWTGGETQYF.

This chain connects TRBV6-5 to TRBJ2-1; D gene ambiguous. Germline CDR1 is MNHEY and CDR2 is SVGAGI. Trimming took off 6 bases at V and 4 bases at J, with 13 bases between the two ends. The CDR3 is made up of 14 amino acids. DNA for the CDR3: TGTGCCAGCAGGGCTGTTGGCAGATACAATGAGCAGTTCTTC. Translated, it gives CASRAVGRYNEQFF.

The chain joins TRBV9 to TRBJ2-5; 14 nucleotides align to TRBD2. V trimming: 3 bases; J trimming: 2 bases; junction bases outside the gene matches: 3. CDR3 size: 16 residues. Germline CDR1 is SGDLS and CDR2 is YYNGEE. The DNA of the CDR3 is TGTGCCAGCAGCGCGGGACTAGCGGGGGCTCAAGAGACCCAGTACTTC. Its translation: CASSAGLAGAQETQYF.

Only one count was recorded for this clone. The V gene is TRBV2, the J gene TRBJ1-1, with 7 positions matching TRBD1. This CDR3 is 14 amino acids long. The trim removed 2 bases at V and 4 bases at J, leaving 4 bases unmatched. CDR1 and CDR2 (germline): SNHLY, FYNNEI. This CDR3 reads CASSESPGGTEAFF. The CDR3 DNA sequence: TGTGCCAGCAGTGAATCCCCAGGGGGCACTGAAGCTTTCTTT.

The gene calls are TRBV3-1 (or the pseudogene TRBV3-2) and TRBJ2-1, with 9 bases matching TRBD2. Looked up from germline, CDR1 is LGHDT and CDR2 is YNNKEL (reference sequence). With 0 bases clipped from V and 2 bases from J, the junction kept 8 bases outside the gene matches. The CDR3 covers 18 residues. CDR3: CASSQDIPSSGAYNEQFF. CDR3 DNA sequence: TGTGCCAGCAGCCAAGATATCCCGTCTAGCGGGGCCTACAATGAGCAGTTCTTC.

This chain connects TRBV11-2 to TRBJ1-2, with unresolved D. Germline V CDR1 and CDR2: SGHAT, FQNNGV. CDR3 size: 15 residues. V shed 0 bases and J shed 4 bases, with 12 bases lying between them. CDR3 sequence reads: CASSLEISGAYGYTF. In nucleotides, the CDR3 is TGTGCCAGCAGCTTAGAGATTTCGGGAGCCTATGGCTACACCTTC.

This chain uses TRBV5-8 with TRBJ2-3; TRBD2 aligns across 12 bases. J gave up 2 bases and V 0 bases, and 7 bases lay outside the gene matches. The CDR3 is 18 residues long. Germline-derived CDR1 and CDR2 are SGHTS and YDEGEE. The CDR3 loop is CASSLVSTSGGLTDTQYF. CDR3 DNA sequence: TGTGCCAGCAGCTTGGTTTCGACTAGCGGGGGCCTCACAGATACGCAGTATTTT.

The chain is built from TRBV2 and TRBJ2-2, with a possible D match to TRBD2 (7 bases). There are 17 residues in the CDR3. Trimming took 8 bases from V and 1 from J, leaving 20 bases between them. The germline V gene has CDR1 SNHLY and CDR2 FYNNEI. The CDR3 nucleotides are TGTGCCAGCTCGAGGGGGAGGGGACGGATGAACACCGGGGAGCTGTTTTTT. Protein sequence: CASSRGRGRMNTGELFF.

The V and J genes are TRBV6-4 and TRBJ1-3, with 7 bases aligning to TRBD1. Germline values: CDR1 MRHNA, CDR2 SNTAGT. This CDR3 has 15 residues. With V trimmed by 10 bases and J by 4 bases, 13 bases remained unmatched. Written as DNA, the CDR3 is TGTGCCAACCCCGGACAGGACGTTCTGGGAAACACCATATATTTT. As protein: CANPGQDVLGNTIYF.

CDR3 loop: CASSLRQGTNEKLFF. The CDR3, as DNA: TGTGCCAGTAGTCTCCGACAGGGAACTAATGAAAAACTGTTTTTT. The rearrangement joins TRBV19 to TRBJ1-4; 7 bases are shared with TRBD1. Germline lookup yields CDR1 LNHDA and CDR2 SQIVND (reference sequence). The J segment lost 1 base and the V segment lost 5 bases, leaving 4 bases of the junction unmatched. This CDR3 contains 15 residues.

This clone was counted only a few times. The chain has TRBV2 and TRBJ1-5; D call uncertain. V lost 7 bases and J lost 6, with 19 bases in between. Germline V gives CDR1 SNHLY, CDR2 FYNNEI. There are 15 residues in the CDR3. The DNA for the CDR3 is TGTGCCAGCACCACCGGTCGGCTCGGGGTTCAGCCCCAGCATTTT. Its translation is CASTTGRLGVQPQHF.

The chain carries TRBV15 and TRBJ2-7, with TRBD1 as a possible D gene (5 bases). Germline loops: CDR1 LNHNV, CDR2 YYDKDF (reference sequence). The length of the CDR3 is 12 residues. Between the trimmed V and J ends, which lost 0 bases and 5 bases, there was a span of 5 bases. The CDR3 region is CATSRDRDEQYF. CDR3 coding DNA: TGTGCCACCAGCAGAGACAGGGACGAGCAGTACTTC.

This rearrangement joins TRBV12-3 or TRBV12-4 to TRBJ2-7, with D perhaps matching TRBD2 (6 bases). Trimming removed 7 bases from V and 4 bases from J, with 11 bases in between. This CDR3 is 12 amino acids long. In nucleotides, the CDR3 is TGTGCCAGCAACCGACTAGGTTACGAGCAGTACTTC. It is translated as CASNRLGYEQYF.

The chain is built from TRBV7-6 and TRBJ2-5; D uncertain. V was trimmed by 1 base and J by 6 bases, leaving 9 bases between them. The CDR3 contains 13 residues. Germline V gene lookup returns CDR1 SGHVS and CDR2 FNYEAQ. For the CDR3, the DNA is TGTGCCAGCAGCTTAGTGGGCGTTCAGACCCAGTACTTC. Residues: CASSLVGVQTQYF.

The chain is built from TRBV6-4 and TRBJ1-6, with 9 bases that match TRBD1. The trim removed 2 bases at V and 3 bases at J, leaving 14 bases unmatched. From germline, CDR1 is MRHNA and CDR2 SNTAGT. There are 20 residues in the CDR3. CDR3: CASSDTGTGKGTGYNSPLHF. CDR3 sequence (DNA): TGTGCCAGCAGTGACACCGGGACAGGGAAAGGGACGGGCTATAATTCACCCCTCCACTTT.

This clone was detected once. The gene calls are TRBV7-6 and TRBJ1-3, with TRBD1 identical over 7 bases. CDR1 SGHVS and CDR2 FNYEAQ come from the germline V gene. With V trimmed by 6 bases and J by 4 bases, 9 bases remained unmatched. This CDR3 is built from 15 residues. This chain's CDR3 is CASSPTGAWGNTIYF. CDR3 DNA: TGTGCCAGCAGTCCAACAGGGGCGTGGGGAAACACCATATATTTT.

The V call is TRBV19, the J call TRBJ1-2; D is undetermined. Germline V lookup: CDR1 LNHDA, CDR2 SQIVND (reference sequence). This CDR3 spans 12 amino acids. The V and J ends lost 5 bases and 8 bases respectively, with 12 bases between them. CDR3 DNA sequence: TGTGCCAGTAGTCCTAGAGGTGACGGCTACACCTTC. Translating it yields CASSPRGDGYTF. Supplemented by reference TRBV19 and TRBJ1-2, the full variable domain reads DGGITQSPKYLFRKEGQNVTLSCEQNLNHDAMYWYRQDPGQGLRLIYYSQIVNDFQKGDIAEGYSVSREKKESFPLTVTSAQKNPTAFYLCASSPRGDGYTFGSGTRLTVV.

The sample holds one count of this clone. The chain is built from TRBV14 and TRBJ2-2, with unresolved D. Germline-derived CDR1 and CDR2 are SGHDN and FVKESK. Trimming left V 1 base short and J 6 bases short, with 6 bases between. CDR3 size: 13 residues. The CDR3 DNA follows: TGTGCCAGCAGCCAAGCGGGTTCCGGGGAGCTGTTTTTT. Translated, it gives CASSQAGSGELFF.

The CDR3 nucleotides read TGTGCCAGCAGCTTAGCGAATCCGGGAGGCGATGGCTACACCTTC. Its translation: CASSLANPGGDGYTF. The chain uses TRBV7-2 and TRBJ1-2; D is unresolved. Trimming removed 0 bases at V and 6 bases at J, with 14 bases between. The CDR3 runs to 15 residues. The germline V gene has CDR1 SGHTA and CDR2 FQGNSA.